Following are 22 T cell receptor beta chains from one sample sequenced in a study of neoadjuvant anti-PD-1 for oral cavity cancer. This table comes from immunoSEQ multiplex PCR, and its TCRdb copy is limited to in-frame clones, with some not included. The table includes under 15,000 clones, 55% to 75% detected once. Sequences were derived from PBMCs, sampled before nivolumab (anti-PD-1) treatment. These receptors were obtained from a person aged 40 to 85 with oral cavity squamous cell carcinoma.

This clone was seen a handful of times. The V gene is TRBV11-2, the J gene TRBJ2-7; a possible D gene is TRBD2 (5 bases). CDR1 is SGHAT and CDR2 is FQNNGV in the germline V gene. The V end lost 5 bases, the J end lost 4 bases, and 21 bases lay between the germline ends. The CDR3 is 16 amino acids. CDR3 residues: CASSPGLGRAVYEQYF. CDR3 nucleotide sequence: TGTGCCAGCAGCCCCGGATTAGGGCGGGCTGTGTACGAGCAGTACTTC.

The chain is built from TRBV7-9 and TRBJ2-7; D is unresolved. Germline V gene lookup returns CDR1 SEHNR and CDR2 FQNEAQ (reference sequence). Trimming took off 5 bases at V and 1 base at J, with 6 bases between the two ends. This CDR3 is 12 amino acids long. For the CDR3, the DNA is TGTGCCAGCAGCCAGAATTCCTACGAGCAGTACTTC. It codes for CASSQNSYEQYF.

The chain is built from TRBV28 and TRBJ2-1; 7 bases fit TRBD1. The CDR3 contains 15 residues. In germline, CDR1 is MDHEN, CDR2 SYDVKM. V shed 7 bases, J shed 6 bases, and the junction held 12 bases outside the gene matches. The CDR3 is CASTKSETGSNEQFF. Here the CDR3 DNA reads TGTGCCAGCACAAAAAGCGAGACAGGGAGCAATGAGCAGTTCTTC. Complete variable domain (other parts from reference TRBV28 and TRBJ2-1): DVKVTQSSRYLVKRTGEKVFLECVQDMDHENMFWYRQDPGLGLRLIYFSYDVKMKEKGDIPEGYSVSREKKERFSLILESASTNQTSMYLCASTKSETGSNEQFFGPGTRLTVL.

This clone was found a few times. The chain is built from TRBV19 and TRBJ2-7; D perhaps matches TRBD1 (7 bases). V lost 2 bases and J 1 base, leaving 12 bases between the germline ends. The CDR3 spans 15 residues. Germline V gives CDR1 LNHDA, CDR2 SQIVND (reference sequence). CDR3 DNA: TGTGCCAGTAGTATACAGGGGGGCCTTTCCTACGAGCAGTACTTC. Residues: CASSIQGGLSYEQYF. The complete variable domain, with remaining parts taken from reference TRBV19 and TRBJ2-7, reads DGGITQSPKYLFRKEGQNVTLSCEQNLNHDAMYWYRQDPGQGLRLIYYSQIVNDFQKGDIAEGYSVSREKKESFPLTVTSAQKNPTAFYLCASSIQGGLSYEQYFGPGTRLTVT.

This chain joins TRBV4-2 and TRBJ1-6; the D is unclear. Germline CDR1 and CDR2: LGHNA and YNFKEQ. The V gene lost 0 bases and the J gene lost 7 bases, with 7 bases spanning the gap. The CDR3 has 14 amino acids. The CDR3 coding sequence is TGTGCCAGCAGCCAAGACTCCCAGAATTCACCCCTCCACTTT. Translating gives CASSQDSQNSPLHF.

The genes are TRBV30 and TRBJ1-3; unclear D gene. Per the germline V gene, CDR1 is GTSNPN and CDR2 is SVGIG (reference sequence). This CDR3 is 13 amino acids long. Trimming left V 0 bases short and J 0 bases short, with 3 bases between. CDR3 coding DNA: TGTGCCTGGAGTGTCAGCTCTGGAAACACCATATATTTT. Its translation is CAWSVSSGNTIYF. Using reference TRBV30 and TRBJ1-3 for the parts outside the CDR3, the full variable domain is SQTIHQWPATLVQPVGSPLSLECTVEGTSNPNLYWYRQAAGRGLQLLFYSVGIGQISSEVPQNLSASRPQDRQFILSSKKLLLSDSGFYLCAWSVSSGNTIYFGEGSWLTVV.

V gene TRBV4-1 combines with J gene TRBJ2-7; 7 nucleotides align to TRBD1. The CDR3 runs to 15 residues. The V and J ends lost 4 bases and 0 bases, in that order; junction bases with no gene match: 6. Germline V gene lookup returns CDR1 MGHRA and CDR2 YSYEKL. The CDR3 protein is CASSRGTVSSYEQYF. The CDR3 DNA is TGCGCCAGCAGCCGAGGGACAGTAAGCTCCTACGAGCAGTACTTC.

The rearrangement uses TRBV7-3 and TRBJ2-2; maybe TRBD2 (7 bases). Germline CDR1 reads SGHTA; CDR2 reads FQGTGA. The V gene lost 5 bases and the J gene lost 6 bases, with 13 bases spanning the gap. The CDR3 runs 14 residues. The CDR3 reads CASSRGANSGELFF. CDR3 DNA sequence: TGTGCCAGCAGCCGGGGGGCCAACTCCGGGGAGCTGTTTTTT.

The V gene is TRBV6-1, the J gene TRBJ2-1; no definite D call. This CDR3 is built from 13 residues. Germline V lookup: CDR1 MNHNS, CDR2 SASEGT. V was trimmed by 1 base and J by 10 bases, leaving 11 bases between them. The CDR3 reads CASSEDRWTEQFF. CDR3 bases: TGTGCCAGCAGTGAAGACCGATGGACGGAGCAGTTCTTC.

Notes on this clone: This sample also contains other DNA sequences that code for the same CDR3. The chain couples TRBV6-5 to TRBJ1-1; 7 bases map to TRBD1. This CDR3 has 15 residues. Trimming cost V 0 bases and J 3 bases; bases outside gene matches: 4. CDR1 is MNHEY and CDR2 is SVGAGI in the germline V gene. CDR3 residues: CASSYSRQGDTEAFF. Written as DNA, the CDR3 is TGTGCCAGCAGTTACTCCCGACAGGGAGACACTGAAGCTTTCTTT.

A few counts support this clone. The chain combines TRBV25-1 with TRBJ1-2; D is uncertain. The CDR3 loop spans 16 amino acids. Trimming took off 3 bases at V and 4 bases at J, with 18 bases between the two ends. Germline values: CDR1 MGHDK, CDR2 SYGVNS. The CDR3: CASSDPKVGSVYGYTF. In DNA, the CDR3 is TGTGCCAGCAGTGACCCCAAGGTTGGCTCCGTCTATGGCTACACCTTC.

V gene TRBV5-1 combines with J gene TRBJ1-2; 10 positions match TRBD1. The J segment lost 1 base and the V segment lost 4 bases, leaving 10 bases of the junction unmatched. This CDR3 has 17 amino acids. Germline V gene sequence: CDR1 SGHRS, CDR2 YFSETQ. The CDR3 sequence is CASSRGGGTGDNYGYTF. In DNA, the CDR3 is TGCGCCAGCAGCAGAGGCGGGGGGACAGGGGATAACTATGGCTACACCTTC.

The CDR3 DNA reads TGTGCCAGCAGCTCCCCCGGGACTCTGGGCGTCAGGACCCAGTACTTC. The encoded protein is CASSSPGTLGVRTQYF. The rearrangement uses TRBV11-2 and TRBJ2-5; the D gene is possibly TRBD2 (6 bases). The CDR3 spans 16 residues. The germline V and J ends were trimmed by 4 bases and 7 bases, with 22 bases remaining between them. Germline assignment: CDR1 SGHAT and CDR2 FQNNGV.

The chain uses TRBV5-4 and TRBJ1-3; possible D gene TRBD1, 6 bases. Deletions cut 4 bases from V and 2 bases from J, with 10 bases between. Germline loops: CDR1 SGHNT, CDR2 YYREEE (reference sequence). The CDR3 totals 14 residues. The CDR3 sequence: CASSKGGTGNTIYF. As DNA, the CDR3 is TGTGCCAGCAGCAAGGGGGGAACTGGAAACACCATATATTTT.

This clone appeared a single time. V usage is TRBV27 and J usage is TRBJ1-1, with a weak D call TRBD1 (6 bases). The CDR3 runs 13 residues. Germline CDR1 reads MNHEY; CDR2 reads SMNVEV (reference sequence). Deletions cut 5 bases from V and 7 bases from J, with 14 bases between. The CDR3 nucleotides are TGTGCCAGCAGTCTAGAGGGGGGGCTTGAAGCTTTCTTT. Translation gives CASSLEGGLEAFF.

In this sample, this clone turned up a few times. The chain is built from TRBV4-1 and TRBJ1-2; TRBD1 is a possible D gene (5 bases). V was shortened by 2 bases and J by 7 bases, with 23 bases between the two germline ends. The CDR3 runs to 17 residues. Germline V gene data show CDR1 as MGHRA and CDR2 as YSYEKL. The CDR3 sequence is CASSQPLSLRQGGGYTF. Here the CDR3 DNA reads TGCGCCAGCAGCCAACCACTCTCCCTTAGGCAGGGTGGTGGCTACACCTTC.

This clone has more than one count but fewer than ten. The V call is TRBV29-1, the J call TRBJ2-6, with TRBD2 matching 10 bases. Germline CDR1 SQVTM, CDR2 ANQGSEA. V shed 2 bases, J shed 2 bases, and the junction held 6 bases outside the gene matches. This CDR3 is built from 17 residues. CDR3 DNA sequence: TGCAGCGTTGAAATGGCCAGCGGGAGGGCTGGGGCCAACGTCCTGACTTTC. Protein product: CSVEMASGRAGANVLTF.

This clone has a handful of counts. The chain uses TRBV7-2 and TRBJ2-5; D gene unclear. Germline assignment: CDR1 SGHTA and CDR2 FQGNSA. This CDR3 comprises 13 residues. The V end lost 3 bases, the J end lost 3 bases, and 8 bases lay between the germline ends. For the CDR3, the DNA is TGTGCCAGCAGCTTCACCAGAGAAGAGACCCAGTACTTC. The encoded protein is CASSFTREETQYF.

The count of this clone is one. The gene calls are TRBV28 and TRBJ2-3, with 7 bases fitting TRBD2. The CDR3 totals 16 residues. CDR1 is MDHEN, CDR2 SYDVKM, per germline. V shed 0 bases, J shed 0 bases, and the junction held 3 bases outside the gene matches. CDR3 sequence reads: CASSLWGRASTDTQYF. DNA of the CDR3: TGTGCCAGCAGTTTATGGGGGAGGGCTAGCACAGATACGCAGTATTTT.

V and J are TRBV6-5 and TRBJ2-1; D may be TRBD1 (6 bases). Germline V gives CDR1 MNHEY, CDR2 SVGAGI. This CDR3 is built from 14 residues. The V end lost 5 bases, the J end lost 10 bases, and 18 bases lay between the germline ends. CDR3 coding DNA: TGTGCCAGCAGTAACGGACAGTTTACAAGGGAGCAGTTCTTC. Encoded protein: CASSNGQFTREQFF.

V and J are TRBV30 and TRBJ1-1; possible D gene TRBD1, 6 bases. CDR3 length: 13 amino acids. The germline CDR1 and CDR2 sequences are GTSNPN and SVGIG (reference sequence). Trimming pared 0 bases from V and 6 bases from J, leaving 11 bases between. CDR3 in DNA: TGTGCCTGGAGTGTACAGGGTTTGGCTGAAGCTTTCTTT. As protein: CAWSVQGLAEAFF.

This clone occurred a few times. V and J are TRBV4-1 and TRBJ1-2; 8 nucleotides agree with TRBD1. Per germline, CDR1 MGHRA and CDR2 YSYEKL. Trimming cost V 4 bases and J 4 bases; bases outside gene matches: 11. The CDR3 covers 16 residues. In DNA form, the CDR3 reads TGCGCCAGCAGCCGGACAGGGTCGTCCATATCCTATGGCTACACCTTC. Encoded protein: CASSRTGSSISYGYTF.